This T cell receptor beta chain is from a study of T cell responses to AZD1222 COVID-19 vaccine. The protocol was immunoSEQ multiplex PCR, while the TCRdb copy is restricted to in-frame clones and leaves out a portion. This table has roughly 160,000 clones, about nine tenths appearing once. Sequenced material: peripheral blood, taken on day 0 of AZD1222 vaccination. This TCR was recovered from an adult in good health.

The CDR3 DNA reads as TGTGCCAGCAGGCCAGGGACAGTTAACACCGGGGAGCTGTTTTTT. It yields the protein CASRPGTVNTGELFF. The J gene is TRBJ2-2, the V gene TRBV5-4; 7 bases line up with TRBD1. The germline V gene has CDR1 SGHNT and CDR2 YYREEE (reference sequence). V lost 5 bases, J lost 2 bases, and 6 bases stayed unmatched. CDR3 length: 15 residues.